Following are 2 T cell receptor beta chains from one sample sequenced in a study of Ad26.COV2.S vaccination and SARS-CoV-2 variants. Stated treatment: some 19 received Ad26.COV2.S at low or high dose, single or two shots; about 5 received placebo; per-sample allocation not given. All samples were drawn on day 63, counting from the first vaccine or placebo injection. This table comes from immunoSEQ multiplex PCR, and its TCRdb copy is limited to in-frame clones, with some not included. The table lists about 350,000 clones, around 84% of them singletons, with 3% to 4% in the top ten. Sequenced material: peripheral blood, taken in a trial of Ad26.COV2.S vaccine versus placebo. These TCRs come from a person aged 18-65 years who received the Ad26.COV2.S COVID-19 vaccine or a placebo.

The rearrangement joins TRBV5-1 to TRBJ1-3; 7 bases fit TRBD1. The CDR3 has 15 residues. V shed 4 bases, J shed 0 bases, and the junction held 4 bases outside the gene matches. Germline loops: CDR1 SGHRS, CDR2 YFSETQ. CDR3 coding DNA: TGCGCCAGCAGCCGGGACAGCTCCTCTGGAAACACCATATATTTT. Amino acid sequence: CASSRDSSSGNTIYF.

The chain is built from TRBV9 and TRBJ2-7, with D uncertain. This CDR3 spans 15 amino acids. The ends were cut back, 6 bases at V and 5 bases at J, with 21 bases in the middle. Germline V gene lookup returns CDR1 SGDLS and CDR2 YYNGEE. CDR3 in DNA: TGTGCCAGCAATAACTTGATCTTCGTAAAGAACGAGCAGTACTTC. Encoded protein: CASNNLIFVKNEQYF.